Below, 16 T cell receptor beta chains from the same sample are listed, as sequenced in a study of blood T cell repertoires in COVID-19. Measured with immunoSEQ multiplex PCR; TCRdb has only the in-frame clones, and not every one. Counted here are roughly 180,000 clones, 82% occurring once; the ten biggest clones make up around 18%. Sequenced sample: PBMCs or T cells enriched from blood (not recorded which). Receptor source: a man in his 60s who had recovered from COVID-19.

The gene calls are TRBV2 and TRBJ2-7, with 8 bases aligning to TRBD2. Per germline, CDR1 SNHLY and CDR2 FYNNEI. Losses at the gene ends were 8 bases for V and 3 bases for J; bases not matched to a gene: 3. The CDR3 length is 12 residues. CDR3 coding DNA: TGTGCCAGCCACACTAGCGGCTACGAGCAGTACTTC. Protein: CASHTSGYEQYF.

This chain uses TRBV28 with TRBJ1-4; the match to TRBD1 covers 10 bases. The V and J ends lost 6 bases and 7 bases, in that order; junction bases with no gene match: 8. The germline CDR1 and CDR2 sequences are MDHEN and SYDVKM. CDR3 length: 15 amino acids. The chain's CDR3 is CASSRGTGEGEKLFF. For the CDR3, the DNA is TGTGCCAGCAGCCGGGGGACAGGGGAGGGTGAAAAACTGTTTTTT.

A few counts support this clone. The V gene is TRBV7-9, the J gene TRBJ1-5, with D possibly TRBD1 on 6 matching bases. Germline assignment: CDR1 SEHNR and CDR2 FQNEAQ (reference sequence). The CDR3 covers 15 residues. The V and J ends lost 5 bases and 6 bases respectively, with 17 bases between them. The CDR3 DNA follows: TGTGCCAGCAGCCCCGCGGGGGGCCTGGGTCAGCCCCAGCATTTT. Translating it yields CASSPAGGLGQPQHF.

The chain is built from TRBV6-5 and TRBJ2-1; D is perhaps TRBD2 (5 bases). CDR3 size: 15 residues. The germline gives CDR1 MNHEY, CDR2 SVGAGI. V dropped 5 bases and J dropped 1 base, with 12 bases sitting between them. The CDR3 nucleotides are TGTGCCAGCAGTCCCGGACTGAAATCCTACAATGAGCAGTTCTTC. Its protein is CASSPGLKSYNEQFF.

The chain carries TRBV4-2 and TRBJ2-5; 11 bases align to TRBD2. CDR1 LGHNA and CDR2 YNFKEQ come from the germline V gene. J lost 5 bases, V lost 0 bases, and 8 bases had no gene match. The CDR3 length is 17 residues. In nucleotides, the CDR3 is TGTGCCAGCAGCCAAGAAATCCTAGCGGGGGGTCGGGAGACCCAGTACTTC. It specifies CASSQEILAGGRETQYF.

The table lists this clone with a few counts. This chain joins TRBV3-1 (or the pseudogene TRBV3-2) and TRBJ1-3; 10 bases map to TRBD1. CDR3 length: 15 residues. V lost 0 bases to trimming and J lost 6 bases; unmatched junction nucleotides: 2. Germline CDR1 is LGHDT and CDR2 is YNNKEL (reference sequence). The CDR3, as DNA: TGTGCCAGCAGCCAAGAAGGGACAGGGGAAAACACCATATATTTT. It encodes CASSQEGTGENTIYF.

This clone has a handful of counts. The chain couples TRBV5-1 to TRBJ2-2; no clear D gene. V was trimmed by 4 bases and J by 1 base, leaving 11 bases between them. The CDR3 contains 15 residues. Germline loops: CDR1 SGHRS, CDR2 YFSETQ. The CDR3 nucleotides are TGCGCCAGCAGCGACCGGGTAGTGAACACCGGGGAGCTGTTTTTT. It is translated as CASSDRVVNTGELFF. Looking up the rest from reference TRBV5-1 and TRBJ2-2 gives the full variable domain: KAGVTQTPRYLIKTRGQQVTLSCSPISGHRSVSWYQQTPGQGLQFLFEYFSETQRNKGNFPGRFSGRQFSNSRSEMNVSTLELGDSALYLCASSDRVVNTGELFFGEGSRLTVL.

The rearrangement uses TRBV2 and TRBJ1-3; D is undetermined. Trimming took 4 bases from V and 0 from J, leaving 16 bases between them. CDR1 is SNHLY and CDR2 is FYNNEI in the germline V gene. This CDR3 region has 17 residues. The CDR3 bases are TGTGCCAGCAGTGCTACCCACGGAGGTCACTCTGGAAACACCATATATTTT. It specifies CASSATHGGHSGNTIYF.

V usage is TRBV7-9 and J usage is TRBJ2-3; no firm D call. The length of the CDR3 is 16 residues. With 2 bases removed from V and 3 bases from J, the gap between germline ends came to 15 bases. The V gene's germline CDR1 is SEHNR and CDR2 FQNEAQ (reference sequence). The DNA for the CDR3 is TGTGCCAGCAGCTTATCCCCCATACTTCTTACAGATACGCAGTATTTT. This sequence encodes CASSLSPILLTDTQYF.

This clone was seen just once. The V gene is TRBV29-1, the J gene TRBJ1-5, with D tentatively TRBD1 (5 bases). Germline CDR1 is SQVTM and CDR2 is ANQGSEA. The CDR3 has 13 residues. Trimming shortened V by 6 bases and J by 2 bases, and 11 bases separated the two germline ends. CDR3 sequence (DNA): TGCAGCGTCCAGGACAATCGCAATCAGCCCCAGCATTTT. This codes for CSVQDNRNQPQHF.

The chain carries TRBV5-1 and TRBJ1-1; possibly TRBD1 for D (5 bases). Trimming cost V 4 bases and J 5 bases, with 18 bases left between them. From germline, CDR1 is SGHRS and CDR2 YFSETQ. The CDR3 has 15 amino acids. This chain's CDR3 is CASSMARGLKTEAFF. The CDR3, as DNA: TGCGCCAGCAGCATGGCGCGGGGCTTAAAGACTGAAGCTTTCTTT.

The V and J genes are TRBV6-5 and TRBJ2-5, with 7 bases fitting TRBD2. CDR3 length: 16 amino acids. The trim removed 0 bases at V and 7 bases at J, leaving 11 bases unmatched. Germline V gene lookup returns CDR1 MNHEY and CDR2 SVGAGI. In DNA form, the CDR3 reads TGTGCCAGCAGTTACTCGATGAGGGAGGGCCTAGGGACCCAGTACTTC. Its translation: CASSYSMREGLGTQYF.

This chain uses TRBV12-5 with TRBJ2-1; 7 nucleotides line up with TRBD2. Trimming removed 0 bases from V and 5 bases from J; junction bases left unmatched: 10. The germline CDR1 and CDR2 sequences are LGHNT and FRNRAP. The CDR3 totals 17 residues. The CDR3 DNA reads as TGTGCTAGTGGTTTGGTCACGTGGGAGGGAGATCACAATGAGCAGTTCTTC. Its translation is CASGLVTWEGDHNEQFF.

This chain connects TRBV7-8 to TRBJ2-5, with TRBD2 identical over 14 bases. Trimming removed 4 bases from V and 6 bases from J; junction bases left unmatched: 4. This CDR3 is 15 amino acids long. Germline V gene lookup returns CDR1 SGHVS and CDR2 FQNEAQ. CDR3: CASSSGTSGGQTQYF. CDR3 DNA: TGTGCCAGCAGCTCGGGGACTAGCGGGGGACAGACCCAGTACTTC.

The count of this clone is one. The chain uses TRBV6-1 and TRBJ1-6; TRBD1 matches 8 bases. V dropped 6 bases and J dropped 9; count of bases not matched to a gene: 10. Germline-derived CDR1 and CDR2 are MNHNS and SASEGT. This CDR3 has 15 amino acids. The CDR3 nucleotides are TGTGCCAGCAGCGAGCTGACAGGGGTGGGTTCACCCCTCCACTTT. It encodes CASSELTGVGSPLHF.

The chain uses TRBV5-4 and TRBJ2-5, with D uncertain. The V end lost 0 bases, the J end lost 3 bases, and 12 bases lay between the germline ends. CDR3 length equals 15 residues. Germline lookup yields CDR1 SGHNT and CDR2 YYREEE (reference sequence). The CDR3 loop reads CASSLGQTSKETQYF. CDR3 nucleotide sequence: TGTGCCAGCAGCTTGGGGCAGACAAGCAAAGAGACCCAGTACTTC.